This TCR beta chain was documented in a study of blood T cell repertoires in COVID-19. Study background: In each case, the material was cDNA or gDNA derived from T cells, B-cell-depleted T cells, or PBMCs.

V was clipped by 6 bases and J by 4 bases; unmatched bases: 7. In germline, CDR1 is LNHDA, CDR2 SQIVND (reference sequence). CDR3 length: 15 amino acids. In the study's own analysis: Nucleated cell counts were estimated from reference gene primer amplification. The repertoire was sequenced with immunoSEQ multiplex PCR; TCRdb's copy has only in-frame clones and lacks some. D and trimming were read from the DNA, whereas the V and J calls and clone size are those reported in that table. The top ten hold roughly 4% of the sample, which has around 330,000 clones, more than 75% seen once. The V call is TRBV19, the J call TRBJ1-3; 9 positions match TRBD1. The clonotype originates from a woman in her 50s with active or convalescent COVID-19. The sample comprised peripheral blood. The CDR3 nucleotides read TGTGCCAGTAGGACAGGGGGATCCGTCGGAAACACCATATATTTT. It yields the protein CASRTGGSVGNTIYF.